The clone carrying this T cell receptor beta chain was picked up a small number of times. This sample was included in a study of Ad26.COV2.S vaccination and SARS-CoV-2 variants. Treatment specified: 19 received Ad26.COV2.S at low or high dose, single or two shots; about five received placebo; per-sample allocation not given. Sampling was performed 63 days after the first vaccine or placebo injection. The repertoire was sequenced with immunoSEQ multiplex PCR; TCRdb's copy has only in-frame clones and lacks some. The data hold fewer than 600,000 clones, with 70% to 90% observed a single time. The source material was peripheral blood, sampled in a trial of Ad26.COV2.S vaccine versus placebo. The TCR comes from a person aged 18-60 years who received the Ad26.COV2.S COVID-19 vaccine or a placebo.

CDR3 loop: CASSLGRGAQETQYF. CDR3 DNA sequence: TGCGCCAGCAGCTTGGGGCGGGGGGCACAAGAGACCCAGTACTTC. The V call is TRBV5-1, the J call TRBJ2-5; TRBD2 agrees at 8 bases. The CDR3 is 15 amino acids. CDR1 is SGHRS, CDR2 YFSETQ, per germline. The V gene end was trimmed by 0 bases and the J gene end by 2 bases; junction bases not matched to a gene: 3.